A selection of T cell receptor beta chains follows, all from one sample in a study of T cells in Graves' hyperthyroidism and ophthalmopathy. TCRdb re-analysed the multiplex PCR reads in MiXCR, keeping a single row per CDR3 protein. Of some 550,000 distinct CDR3 sequences listed, roughly 20% are singletons. Sequencing input: blood. The receptors stem from a young man with Graves' hyperthyroidism. Each CDR3 is given with its conserved first and last residue. A D gene is named only where the DNA matches it firmly. Not every row has a clone size; where given, it reads once, few, many or a size class.

J gene | clone size | D gene | V gene | CDR3 DNA | CDR3 protein
TRBJ2-7 | - | - | TRBV6-2/TRBV6-3 | TGTGCCAGCGCCTTGGGGAGGACCTACTACGAGCAGTACTTC | CASALGRTYYEQYF
TRBJ2-7 | many | - | TRBV2 | TGTGCCAGCGTCAAGGTGTCGGGAGAGCAGTACTTC | CASVKVSGEQYF
TRBJ1-6 | - | - | TRBV28 | TGTGCCAGCAGTGCCCCGGGGTTGGGGAATTCACCCCTCCACTTT | CASSAPGLGNSPLHF
TRBJ2-5 | many | - | TRBV11-2 | TGTGCCAGCAGCTTAGCAGGGTCCGGGGAGACCCAGTACTTC | CASSLAGSGETQYF
TRBJ1-1 | many | - | TRBV30 | TGTGCCTGGAGTGATAGGGAGAACACTGAAGCTTTCTTT | CAWSDRENTEAFF
TRBJ2-5 | many | - | TRBV4-2 | TGTGCCAGCAGCCAAGGTAGTCGGGGGTACCAAGAGACCCAGTACTTC | CASSQGSRGYQETQYF
TRBJ1-5 | many | - | TRBV4-1 | TGCGCCAGCAGCCAAGAGGCGGGATCTCGGCAGCCCCAGCATTTT | CASSQEAGSRQPQHF
TRBJ2-7 | many | - | TRBV2 | TGTGCCAGCAGTGAAGCGCAAGGGTACGAGCAGTACTTC | CASSEAQGYEQYF
TRBJ1-2 | many | TRBD1 | TRBV6-5 | TGTGCCAGCACCCCCGGGACAGGGTTAATCCATGGCTACACCTTC | CASTPGTGLIHGYTF
TRBJ1-6 | - | TRBD1 | TRBV9 | TGTGCCAGCAGCGTAGTGGACGGGACAGGCACACCCCTCCACTTT | CASSVVDGTGTPLHF
TRBJ2-5 | - | - | TRBV27 | TGTGCCAGCAGTTTGGACCATTACCAAGAGACCCAGTACTTC | CASSLDHYQETQYF
TRBJ1-2 | many | TRBD1 | TRBV10-3 | TGTGCCATCAGTTCCGACAGGGGGCTTGAAGGCTACACCTTC | CAISSDRGLEGYTF
TRBJ2-5 | many | TRBD1 | TRBV7-8 | TGTGCCAGCAGCTTAGGATCTGGACAGGGGCCGCGAGAGACCCAGTACTTC | CASSLGSGQGPRETQYF
TRBJ2-7 | - | - | TRBV28 | TGTGCCAGCAGCCCCCCCCCCGGGACACAAGGTAACCGCTACGAGCAGTACTTC | CASSPPPGTQGNRYEQYF
TRBJ1-1 | - | - | TRBV2 | TGTGCCAGCAGTGATGGGGTTGGAATGAACACTGAAGCTTTCTTT | CASSDGVGMNTEAFF
TRBJ1-1 | - | - | TRBV9 | TGTGCCAGCAGCGTAACCTCCGCTAATACTGAAGCTTTCTTT | CASSVTSANTEAFF
TRBJ2-2 | many | - | TRBV24-1 | TGTGCCACCCCCCAGGAAACGTTGAACACCGGGGAGCTGTTTTTT | CATPQETLNTGELFF
TRBJ2-7 | many | - | TRBV28 | TGTGCCAGCAGTCCCGAAGAAGGGTGGTACGAGCAGTACTTC | CASSPEEGWYEQYF
TRBJ2-7 | many | TRBD1 | TRBV28 | TGTGCCAGCAGTTGGACAGGGTATTCCAACGAGCAGTACTTC | CASSWTGYSNEQYF
TRBJ2-5 | many | TRBD1 | TRBV6-5 | TGTGCCAGCACTTTTGGGACAGGGCCAGAGACCCAGTACTTC | CASTFGTGPETQYF
TRBJ1-5 | many | - | TRBV27 | TGTGCCAGCAGTTTAAGGGGGTCAGTGCAGCCCCAGCATTTT | CASSLRGSVQPQHF
TRBJ1-5 | - | - | TRBV19 | TGTGCCGGTAGTCCTCGGACACGGCCAAATCAGCCCCAGCATTTT | CAGSPRTRPNQPQHF
TRBJ1-6 | few | - | TRBV6-1 | TGTGCCAGCAGTGACGGGGGGGGCCTTGCACCCCTCCACTTT | CASSDGGGLAPLHF
TRBJ1-1 | - | - | TRBV29-1 | TGCAGCGTCGGTACAGGGTTGCACACTGAAGCTTTCTTT | CSVGTGLHTEAFF
TRBJ1-5 | many | - | TRBV28 | TGTGCCAGCAGGACAGTTGGCAATCAGCCCCAGCATTTT | CASRTVGNQPQHF
TRBJ2-2 | many | - | TRBV14 | TGTGCCAGCAGCCAAGATTCAAACACCGGGGAGCTGTTTTTT | CASSQDSNTGELFF
TRBJ1-5 | - | - | TRBV6-1 | TGTGCCAGCAGACCGACAAGGGGGGTGTCTCAGCCCCAGCATTTT | CASRPTRGVSQPQHF
TRBJ1-2 | many | - | TRBV6-5 | TGTGCCAGCAGAAACGGGGGCGGCTATGGCTACACCTTC | CASRNGGGYGYTF
TRBJ2-2 | many | - | TRBV27 | TGTGCCAGCCTCCCGGAGCCGGGCGTAGGGGAGCTGTTTTTT | CASLPEPGVGELFF
TRBJ1-2 | many | TRBD1 | TRBV29-1 | TGCAGCCTTCAAGGGGGCGCCGACTATGGCTACACCTTC | CSLQGGADYGYTF
TRBJ1-3 | few | - | TRBV12-3/TRBV12-4 | TGTGCCAGCAGTCGACTCTTGAGCTCTGGAAACACCATATATTTT | CASSRLLSSGNTIYF
TRBJ1-1 | - | - | TRBV12-5 | TGTGCTAGTGGTTTGGCAATGACAGGACCGGGGATTGAAGCTTTCTTT | CASGLAMTGPGIEAFF
TRBJ1-2 | - | - | TRBV2 | TGTGCCAGCAGGGCCTCAGGAAGCTCTAACTATGGCTACACCTTC | CASRASGSSNYGYTF
TRBJ1-3 | - | - | TRBV12-3/TRBV12-4 | TGTGCCAGCAGTTTTGAGGATAACTCTGGAAACACCATATATTTT | CASSFEDNSGNTIYF
TRBJ2-6 | - | - | TRBV3-1 | TGTGCCAGCAGCGACGCTTTGATCGGGGCCAACGTCCTGACTTTC | CASSDALIGANVLTF
TRBJ2-2 | many | - | TRBV2 | TGTGCCAGCAGTGCGAGGGTGACCGGGGAGCTGTTTTTT | CASSARVTGELFF
TRBJ1-1 | many | - | TRBV28 | TGTGCCAGCAGGATCCCGCAGGGACCCATGAACACTGAAGCTTTCTTT | CASRIPQGPMNTEAFF
TRBJ2-7 | few | TRBD2 | TRBV19 | TGTGCCAGTAGTCCAAGACTAGCGGGGGTGCTAACCTACGAGCAGTACTTC | CASSPRLAGVLTYEQYF
TRBJ1-1 | few | - | TRBV15 | TGTGCCACCAGCAGAGACCGGACCTCTGAAGCTTTCTTT | CATSRDRTSEAFF
TRBJ1-2 | - | - | TRBV29-1 | TGCAGTACCGGGCCCCTAATCGGGGGCTACACCTTC | CSTGPLIGGYTF
TRBJ2-5 | - | - | TRBV20-1 | TGCAGCGCTAGAGATTGGGCAGACCAAGAGACCCAGTACTTC | CSARDWADQETQYF